This T cell receptor beta chain was sequenced during a study of T cell changes during pregnancy in multiple sclerosis. TCRdb keeps only in-frame clones here, not all; method: immunoSEQ multiplex PCR. The sample contains roughly 48,000 clones, approximately 92% of which appear only once. V dropped 1 base and J dropped 3 bases, with 18 bases sitting between them. This CDR3 has 17 residues. Per the germline V gene, CDR1 is MDHEN and CDR2 is SYDVKM. The genes are TRBV28 and TRBJ1-2; the D gene is possibly TRBD1 (5 bases). The sequence was obtained from a female donor with multiple sclerosis, enrolled in a pregnancy study. The specimen was CD4+ T cells from peripheral blood mononuclear cells, collected in the third trimester of pregnancy. This CDR3 is CASSLLSYRNPYYGYTF. For the CDR3, the DNA is TGTGCCAGCAGTTTATTATCGTACAGGAACCCCTACTATGGCTACACCTTC.